The 20 T cell receptor beta chains presented below share a single source sample, sequenced in a study of blood T cell repertoires in COVID-19. Profiled with immunoSEQ multiplex PCR; TCRdb holds only in-frame clones, not every one. The top ten hold 9.4% of the sample, which has fewer than 350,000 clones, around 90% seen once. The sample consisted of peripheral blood. These receptors were taken from a man between 18 and 29 years old with active or convalescent COVID-19.

The chain couples TRBV18 to TRBJ1-2; no definite D call. CDR1 is KGHSH, CDR2 LQKENI, per germline. This CDR3 has 15 amino acids. Between the trimmed V and J ends, which lost 0 bases and 2 bases, there was a span of 10 bases. The CDR3 protein is CASSPPGGQNYGYTF. The CDR3 bases are TGTGCCAGCTCACCACCAGGAGGCCAAAACTATGGCTACACCTTC.

V gene TRBV24-1 combines with J gene TRBJ1-1; D is perhaps TRBD1 (6 bases). V was clipped by 4 bases and J by 12 bases, with 20 bases between them. This CDR3 has 14 residues. The germline V gene encodes CDR1 KGHDR and CDR2 SFDVKD. This chain's CDR3 is CATSETGTQKGTFF. The CDR3 DNA is TGTGCCACCAGTGAGACCGGGACACAGAAGGGGACTTTCTTT.

The V call is TRBV6-5, the J call TRBJ2-1, with TRBD1 matching 7 bases. The CDR3 extends over 15 amino acids. After removal of 5 bases from V and 0 bases from J, the junction contained 4 bases not matched to a gene. Germline V gene lookup returns CDR1 MNHEY and CDR2 SVGAGI. The CDR3 sequence is CASSPRDSSYNEQFF. CDR3 DNA: TGTGCCAGCAGTCCACGGGACAGCTCCTACAATGAGCAGTTCTTC.

This rearrangement joins TRBV10-3 to TRBJ1-4, with a possible D match to TRBD1 (5 bases). Deletions cut 3 bases from V and 8 bases from J, with 10 bases between. CDR1 is ENHRY, CDR2 SYGVKD, per germline. The CDR3 covers 13 residues. Here the CDR3 DNA reads TGTGCCATCAGTGACAGGGTGGAGGAAAAACTGTTTTTT. Residues: CAISDRVEEKLFF.

This clone turned up a few times. The gene calls are TRBV13 and TRBJ2-2; 7 bases map to TRBD1. The CDR3 spans 16 residues. The germline V gene encodes CDR1 PRHDT and CDR2 FYEKMQ (reference sequence). Trimming removed 5 bases from V and 0 bases from J; junction bases left unmatched: 6. CDR3 region: CASSQTGTANTGELFF. CDR3 nucleotide sequence: TGTGCCAGCAGCCAAACCGGGACAGCGAACACCGGGGAGCTGTTTTTT.

The chain combines TRBV2 with TRBJ2-4, with D possibly matching TRBD1 (5 bases). V lost 6 bases to trimming and J lost 0 bases, with 15 bases between them. Germline V gene lookup returns CDR1 SNHLY and CDR2 FYNNEI. The CDR3 has 16 residues. The CDR3 protein is CASRGPAVLAKNIQYF. In nucleotides, the CDR3 is TGTGCCAGCAGGGGGCCCGCCGTCCTAGCCAAAAACATTCAGTACTTC.

The chain combines TRBV18 with TRBJ2-1; 8 positions match TRBD1. V was pared by 8 bases and J by 10 bases, with 10 bases of the junction left unmatched. CDR3 size: 13 residues. Germline-derived CDR1 and CDR2 are KGHSH and LQKENI. The CDR3 loop reads CASRQGSGGEQFF. The CDR3, as DNA: TGTGCCAGCCGACAGGGGTCGGGCGGGGAGCAGTTCTTC.

The rearrangement links TRBV6-5 to TRBJ2-5; no firm D call. CDR1 is MNHEY and CDR2 is SVGAGI in the germline V gene. Trimming shortened V by 11 bases and J by 4 bases, and 11 bases separated the two germline ends. This CDR3 comprises 11 residues. The DNA for the CDR3 is TGTGCCTCCCGACGAGGAGAGACCCAGTACTTC. This sequence encodes CASRRGETQYF.

This clone appeared once. This chain joins TRBV3-1 (or the pseudogene TRBV3-2) and TRBJ1-1; a possible D gene is TRBD1 (6 bases). V gave up 5 bases and J gave up 3 bases, with 10 bases separating them. The germline gives CDR1 LGHDT, CDR2 YNNKEL (reference sequence). The CDR3 length is 13 residues. In DNA form, the CDR3 reads TGTGCCAGCAGCTCGAACAGGGACACTGAAGCTTTCTTT. It specifies CASSSNRDTEAFF.

The rearrangement uses TRBV15 and TRBJ1-1; D not certain. The CDR3 extends over 14 amino acids. CDR1 and CDR2 (germline): LNHNV, YYDKDF (reference sequence). The V end lost 1 base, the J end lost 0 bases, and 6 bases lay between the germline ends. CDR3 nucleotide sequence: TGTGCCACCAGCAGAGTGGGCATGAACACTGAAGCTTTCTTT. It translates to CATSRVGMNTEAFF.

The V gene is TRBV4-1, the J gene TRBJ1-6, with TRBD1 matching 10 bases. V was pared by 5 bases and J by 8 bases, with 3 bases of the junction left unmatched. CDR3 size: 14 residues. CDR1 MGHRA and CDR2 YSYEKL come from the germline V gene. In nucleotides, the CDR3 is TGCGCCAGCAGCACCGGGACAGGGGATTCACCCCTCCACTTT. It encodes CASSTGTGDSPLHF.

The CDR3, as DNA: TGTGCCAGCCATAATAAGAACGAGAACCATAACTATGGCTACACCTTC. Amino acids: CASHNKNENHNYGYTF. The gene calls are TRBV5-4 and TRBJ1-2; unclear D gene. The CDR3 totals 16 residues. The V gene's germline CDR1 is SGHNT and CDR2 YYREEE (reference sequence). V shed 7 bases and J shed 1 base, with 20 bases lying between them.

The chain has TRBV14 and TRBJ2-5, with D possibly matching TRBD1 (8 bases). CDR3 length: 13 amino acids. The germline V and J ends were trimmed by 5 bases and 9 bases, with 16 bases remaining between them. Germline CDR1 and CDR2: SGHDN and FVKESK. The CDR3 region has the DNA TGTGCCAGCAGCGCCCGCGGGGGACAGGCCCAGTACTTC. It translates to CASSARGGQAQYF.

The chain uses TRBV29-1 and TRBJ2-2; 13 nucleotides agree with TRBD2. The CDR3 is made up of 15 amino acids. The V segment lost 4 bases and the J segment 6 bases; nucleotides outside the gene matches: 5. Germline assignment: CDR1 SQVTM and CDR2 ANQGSEA. The CDR3 reads CSVVGTSGGAGELFF. The CDR3 nucleotides are TGCAGCGTTGTTGGTACTAGCGGGGGGGCCGGGGAGCTGTTTTTT.

V and J are TRBV3-1 (or the pseudogene TRBV3-2) and TRBJ2-3; 8 bases fit TRBD2. The CDR3 is 16 amino acids. Germline trimming cut 3 bases from V and 0 bases from J; bases unmatched to any gene: 5. The germline gives CDR1 LGHDT, CDR2 YNNKEL (reference sequence). The CDR3 DNA follows: TGTGCCAGCAGCCATCTATTAGCGGGAAGCACAGATACGCAGTATTTT. Protein product: CASSHLLAGSTDTQYF.

This clone was observed a few times. V usage is TRBV2 and J usage is TRBJ2-7; possibly TRBD1 for D (6 bases). Germline V gene lookup returns CDR1 SNHLY and CDR2 FYNNEI. CDR3 length: 14 residues. V was trimmed by 1 base and J by 5 bases, leaving 12 bases between them. This CDR3 reads CASSEGYAGDEQYF. The CDR3 coding sequence is TGTGCCAGCAGTGAAGGGTATGCAGGGGACGAGCAGTACTTC.

The rearrangement links TRBV29-1 to TRBJ2-7; 10 bases are a match to TRBD1. V lost 2 bases to trimming and J lost 0 bases; unmatched junction nucleotides: 1. Germline V CDR1 and CDR2: SQVTM, ANQGSEA. There are 14 residues in the CDR3. The CDR3 region is CSVERTGGSYEQYF. CDR3 DNA: TGCAGCGTTGAAAGGACAGGGGGCTCCTACGAGCAGTACTTC.

This clone was recorded a few times. The chain couples TRBV5-6 to TRBJ2-5; 10 nucleotides match TRBD1. The CDR3 loop spans 15 amino acids. CDR1 and CDR2 (germline): SGHDT, YYEEEE. V shed 5 bases and J 5 bases; nucleotides not matched to a gene: 9. The CDR3 DNA sequence: TGTGCCAGCAGTCCCGGACAGGGGGAGTGGGAGACCCAGTACTTC. Translated: CASSPGQGEWETQYF.

A single count supports this clone. The CDR3 spells CASLPGQGALGANVLTF. The CDR3 DNA is TGTGCCAGTTTACCGGGACAGGGGGCGTTAGGGGCCAACGTCCTGACTTTC. This chain connects TRBV7-9 to TRBJ2-6, with TRBD1 matching over 12 bases. There are 17 residues in the CDR3. Losses at the gene ends were 9 bases for V and 4 bases for J; bases not matched to a gene: 10. Germline V CDR1 and CDR2: SEHNR, FQNEAQ (reference sequence). The full variable domain, in which reference TRBV7-9 and TRBJ2-6 provide the parts outside the CDR3, is DTGVSQNPRHKITKRGQNVTFRCDPISEHNRLYWYRQTLGQGPEFLTYFQNEAQLEKSRLLSDRFSAERPKGSFSTLEIQRTEQGDSAMYLCASLPGQGALGANVLTFGAGSRLTVL.

This rearrangement joins TRBV4-3 to TRBJ2-3; tentatively, D is TRBD1 (6 bases). This CDR3 is built from 14 residues. Germline V gives CDR1 LGHNA, CDR2 YSLEER. Trimming pared 4 bases from V and 2 bases from J, leaving 10 bases between. The chain's CDR3 is CASSPTGTTDTQYF. The CDR3 DNA is TGCGCCAGCAGCCCGACAGGAACCACAGATACGCAGTATTTT.